This T cell receptor (beta chain) was profiled in a study of T cell changes during pregnancy in multiple sclerosis. In germline, CDR1 is MDHEN, CDR2 SYDVKM. The ends were cut back, 7 bases at V and 2 bases at J, with 20 bases in the middle. This CDR3 is built from 16 residues. The assay was immunoSEQ multiplex PCR, and TCRdb's table has in-frame clones only and misses some. The table has some 100,000 clones, around nine tenths seen once. This clonotype was sampled from a female donor with multiple sclerosis, enrolled in a pregnancy study. This sample comprised peripheral blood, obtained in the second trimester of pregnancy. The gene calls are TRBV28 and TRBJ1-1, with a possible D match to TRBD1 (6 bases). The CDR3 DNA reads as TGTGCCAGCACCCCCCCTGACAGGTTTACCAACACTGAAGCTTTCTTT. Translation gives CASTPPDRFTNTEAFF.